This paragraph covers one TCR beta chain sequence. The antigen remains unidentified. By UMI-labeled 5' RACE, the TCR beta libraries were made. TCRdb reprocessed the 5' RACE reads, with one entry per CDR3 protein and no DNA. The listing contains around 4,900 distinct CDR3 sequences. Total CD8+ T cells came from negative magnetic enrichment. The data originate from a study of human CD8 memory T cell subsets. Study-wide points: No chain other than the T cell receptor beta chain was sequenced.

The receptor comes from a human donor in good health. The specimen was CD8+ T cells from PBMCs.

CDR3 sequence reads: CASGGNNEQFF. The chain recombines TRBV28 with TRBJ2-1; there is no DNA to check the TCRdb D call of TRBD2. CDR3 length: 11 residues. CDR1 and CDR2 (germline): MDHEN, SYDVKM.